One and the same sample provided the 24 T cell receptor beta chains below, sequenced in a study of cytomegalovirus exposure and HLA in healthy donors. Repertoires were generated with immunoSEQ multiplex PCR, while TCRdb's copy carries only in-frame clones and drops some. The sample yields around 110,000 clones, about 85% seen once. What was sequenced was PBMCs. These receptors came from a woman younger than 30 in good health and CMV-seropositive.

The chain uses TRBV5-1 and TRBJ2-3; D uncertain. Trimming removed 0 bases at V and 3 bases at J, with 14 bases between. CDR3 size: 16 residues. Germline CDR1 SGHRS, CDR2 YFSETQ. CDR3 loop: CASSLVVERRTDTQYF. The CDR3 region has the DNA TGCGCCAGCAGCTTGGTAGTCGAAAGGCGGACAGATACGCAGTATTTT.

The CDR3, as DNA: TGTGCCAGCAGCTTTCAGGGGGCAATTAATGAAAAACTGTTTTTT. Protein: CASSFQGAINEKLFF. V is TRBV5-4 and J is TRBJ1-4; TRBD1 matches 8 bases. The germline V gene has CDR1 SGHNT and CDR2 YYREEE (reference sequence). This CDR3 is built from 15 residues. With V trimmed by 2 bases and J by 4 bases, 4 bases remained unmatched.

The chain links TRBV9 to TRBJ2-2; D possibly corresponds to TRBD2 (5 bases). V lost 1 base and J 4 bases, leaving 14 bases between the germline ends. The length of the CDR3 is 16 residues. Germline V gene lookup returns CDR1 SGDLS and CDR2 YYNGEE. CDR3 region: CASSVSGSGGTGELFF. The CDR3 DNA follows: TGTGCCAGCAGCGTATCCGGGTCCGGAGGCACCGGGGAGCTGTTTTTT.

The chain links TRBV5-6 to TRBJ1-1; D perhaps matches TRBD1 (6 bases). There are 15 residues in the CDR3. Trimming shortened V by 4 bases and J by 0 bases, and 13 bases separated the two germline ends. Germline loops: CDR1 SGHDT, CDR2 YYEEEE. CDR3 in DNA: TGTGCCAGCAGCGGCCCACAGGGTCTGAACACTGAAGCTTTCTTT. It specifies CASSGPQGLNTEAFF.

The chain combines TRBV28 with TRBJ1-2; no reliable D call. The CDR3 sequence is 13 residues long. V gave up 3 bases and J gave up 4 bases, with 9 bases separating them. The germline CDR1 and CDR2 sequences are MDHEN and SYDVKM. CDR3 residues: CASSLGGSYGYTF. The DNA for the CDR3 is TGTGCCAGCAGTTTGGGAGGGTCCTATGGCTACACCTTC.

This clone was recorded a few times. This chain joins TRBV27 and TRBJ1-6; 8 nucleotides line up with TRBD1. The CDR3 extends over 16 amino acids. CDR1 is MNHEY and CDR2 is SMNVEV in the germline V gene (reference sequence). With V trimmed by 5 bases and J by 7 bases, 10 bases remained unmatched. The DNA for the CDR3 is TGTGCCAGCAGTGGGACGGGACAGGCAGAAAATTCACCCCTCCACTTT. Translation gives CASSGTGQAENSPLHF.

Here the CDR3 DNA reads TGTGCCAGCAGTGAGAGAGAGACCCAGTACTTC. The encoded protein is CASSERETQYF. The chain uses TRBV2 and TRBJ2-5; D unclear. Deletions cut 3 bases from V and 4 bases from J, with 3 bases between. The germline CDR1 and CDR2 sequences are SNHLY and FYNNEI. This CDR3 region has 11 residues.

The CDR3 loop is CASSLSGEANTEAFF. DNA for the CDR3: TGTGCCAGCAGTTTGTCAGGGGAAGCGAACACTGAAGCTTTCTTT. This chain connects TRBV6-6 to TRBJ1-1; maybe TRBD1 (6 bases). Germline CDR1 MNHNY, CDR2 SVGAGI (reference sequence). V was clipped by 4 bases and J by 1 base, with 13 bases between them. There are 15 residues in the CDR3.

CDR3 DNA sequence: TGCAGTGCCAACCAAGAGACCCAGTACTTC. Encoded protein: CSANQETQYF. The chain couples TRBV20-1 to TRBJ2-5, with D unclear. Germline loops: CDR1 DFQATT, CDR2 SNEGSKA (reference sequence). Trimming took 6 bases from V and 0 from J, leaving 2 bases between them. The CDR3 totals 10 residues.

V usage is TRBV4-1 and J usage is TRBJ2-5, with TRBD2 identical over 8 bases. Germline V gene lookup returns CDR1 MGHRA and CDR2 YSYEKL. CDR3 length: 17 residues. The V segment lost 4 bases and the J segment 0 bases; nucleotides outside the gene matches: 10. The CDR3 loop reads CASSPIGAGGNQETQYF. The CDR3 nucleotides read TGCGCCAGCAGCCCAATTGGGGCGGGGGGTAACCAAGAGACCCAGTACTTC.

In nucleotides, the CDR3 is TGCGCCAGCAGCCAAGAGCGGTACACTAGCACAGATACGCAGTATTTT. Encoded protein: CASSQERYTSTDTQYF. The chain recombines TRBV4-3 with TRBJ2-3; D is unresolved. The germline gives CDR1 LGHNA, CDR2 YSLEER. Trimming took 0 bases from V and 0 from J, leaving 10 bases between them. The CDR3 contains 16 residues.

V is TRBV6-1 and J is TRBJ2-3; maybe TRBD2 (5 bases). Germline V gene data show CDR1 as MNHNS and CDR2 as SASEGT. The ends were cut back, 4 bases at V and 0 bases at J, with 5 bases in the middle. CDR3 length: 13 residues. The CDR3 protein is CASSAGSTDTQYF. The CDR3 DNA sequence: TGTGCCAGCAGTGCGGGGAGCACAGATACGCAGTATTTT.

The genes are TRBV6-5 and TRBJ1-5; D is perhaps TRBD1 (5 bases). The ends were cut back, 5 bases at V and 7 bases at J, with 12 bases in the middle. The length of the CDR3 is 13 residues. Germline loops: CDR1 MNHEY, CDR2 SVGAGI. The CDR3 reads CASSQGSRQPQHF. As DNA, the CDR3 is TGTGCCAGCAGTCAGGGATCGAGGCAGCCCCAGCATTTT.

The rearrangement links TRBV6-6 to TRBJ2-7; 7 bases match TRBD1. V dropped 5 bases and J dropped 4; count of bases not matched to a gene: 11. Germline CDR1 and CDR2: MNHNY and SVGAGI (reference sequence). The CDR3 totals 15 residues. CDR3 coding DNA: TGTGCCAGCAGTCCCCCCGGGACAGTGATATACGAGCAGTACTTC. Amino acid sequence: CASSPPGTVIYEQYF.

CDR3 bases: TGTGCCAGCAGTTACCGGGGAGTCCACTATGGCTACACCTTC. It codes for CASSYRGVHYGYTF. The genes are TRBV6-5 and TRBJ1-2, with D unresolved. With 2 bases removed from V and 3 bases from J, the gap between germline ends came to 10 bases. Germline assignment: CDR1 MNHEY and CDR2 SVGAGI. The CDR3 contains 14 residues.

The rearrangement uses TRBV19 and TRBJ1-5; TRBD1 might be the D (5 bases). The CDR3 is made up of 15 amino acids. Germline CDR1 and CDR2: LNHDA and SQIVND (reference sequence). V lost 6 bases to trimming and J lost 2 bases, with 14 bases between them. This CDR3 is CASSPWRDRNQPQHF. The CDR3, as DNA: TGTGCCAGTAGCCCTTGGAGGGACCGCAATCAGCCCCAGCATTTT.

CDR3 amino acids: CAISGPPDLSKVHNEQFF. The CDR3 DNA reads TGTGCCATCAGTGGCCCCCCCGACTTGTCAAAGGTCCACAATGAGCAGTTCTTC. The rearrangement links TRBV10-3 to TRBJ2-1; no clear D gene. The germline V gene encodes CDR1 ENHRY and CDR2 SYGVKD. Deletions cut 4 bases from V and 5 bases from J, with 24 bases between. The CDR3 runs to 18 residues.

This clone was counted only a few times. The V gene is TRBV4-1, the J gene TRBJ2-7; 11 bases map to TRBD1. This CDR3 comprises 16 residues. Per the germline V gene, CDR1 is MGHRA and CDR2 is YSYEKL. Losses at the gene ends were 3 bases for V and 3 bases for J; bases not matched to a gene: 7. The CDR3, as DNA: TGCGCCAGCAGCCAGGGGACAGGGGGAGGAAACTACGAGCAGTACGTC. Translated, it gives CASSQGTGGGNYEQYV.

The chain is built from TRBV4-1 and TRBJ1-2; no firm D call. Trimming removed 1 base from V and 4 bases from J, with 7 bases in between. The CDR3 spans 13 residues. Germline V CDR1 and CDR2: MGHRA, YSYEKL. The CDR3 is CASSQVNTYGYTF. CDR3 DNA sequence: TGCGCCAGCAGCCAAGTCAACACCTATGGCTACACCTTC.

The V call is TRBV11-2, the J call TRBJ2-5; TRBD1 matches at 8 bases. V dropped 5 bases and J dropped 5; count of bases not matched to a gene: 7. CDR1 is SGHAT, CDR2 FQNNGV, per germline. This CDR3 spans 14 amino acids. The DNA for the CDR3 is TGTGCCAGCAGCGGTCAGGGGGCCGAGGAGACCCAGTACTTC. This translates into CASSGQGAEETQYF.

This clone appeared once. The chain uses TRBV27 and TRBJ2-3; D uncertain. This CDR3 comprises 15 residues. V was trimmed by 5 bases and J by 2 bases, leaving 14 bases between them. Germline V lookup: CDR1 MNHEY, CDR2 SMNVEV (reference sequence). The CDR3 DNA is TGTGCCAGCAGTCCTCTAGAAAGGTACACAGATACGCAGTATTTT. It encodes CASSPLERYTDTQYF.

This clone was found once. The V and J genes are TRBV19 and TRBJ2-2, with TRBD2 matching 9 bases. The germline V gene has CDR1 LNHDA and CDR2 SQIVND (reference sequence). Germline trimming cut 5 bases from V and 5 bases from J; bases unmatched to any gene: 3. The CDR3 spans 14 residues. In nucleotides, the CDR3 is TGTGCCAGTAGTTTCAGCGGGGGGACCGGGGAGCTGTTTTTT. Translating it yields CASSFSGGTGELFF.

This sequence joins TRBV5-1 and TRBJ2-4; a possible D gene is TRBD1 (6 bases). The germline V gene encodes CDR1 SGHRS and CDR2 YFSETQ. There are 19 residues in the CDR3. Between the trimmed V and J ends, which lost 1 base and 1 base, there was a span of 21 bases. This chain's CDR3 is CASSLSGTFGLLAKNIQYF. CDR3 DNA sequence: TGCGCCAGCAGCTTGTCTGGGACATTTGGCCTCTTGGCCAAAAACATTCAGTACTTC.

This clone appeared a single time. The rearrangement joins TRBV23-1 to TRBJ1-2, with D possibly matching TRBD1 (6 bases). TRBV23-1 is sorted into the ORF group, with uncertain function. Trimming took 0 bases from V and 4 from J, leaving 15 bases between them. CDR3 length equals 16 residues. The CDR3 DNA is TGCGCCAGCAGTCAATCTTCGGGACACCTTAGCTATGGCTACACCTTC. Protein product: CASSQSSGHLSYGYTF.